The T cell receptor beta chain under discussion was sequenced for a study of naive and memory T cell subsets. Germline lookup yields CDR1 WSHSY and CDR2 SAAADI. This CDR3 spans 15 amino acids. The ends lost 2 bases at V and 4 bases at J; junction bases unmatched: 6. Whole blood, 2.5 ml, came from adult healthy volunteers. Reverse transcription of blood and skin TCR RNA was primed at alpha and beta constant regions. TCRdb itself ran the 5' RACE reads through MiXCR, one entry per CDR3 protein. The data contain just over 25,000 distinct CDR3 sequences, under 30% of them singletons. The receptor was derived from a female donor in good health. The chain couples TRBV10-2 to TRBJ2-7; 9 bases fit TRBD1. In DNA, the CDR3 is TGCGCCAGCAGTGAGCCACAGGGGGCGGTGTACGAGCAGTACTTC. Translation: CASSEPQGAVYEQYF.